This T cell receptor (beta chain) was obtained from a study of shared clonotypes between healthy human individuals (TCRdb year 2020). About the study as a whole: Two women and a few men aged 18 to 49 years were included in the cohort. The study deeply sequenced blood TCR repertoires of roughly five healthy adults to estimate repertoire size and the extent of clonotype sharing between individuals. To increase sequencing depth and limit assay-specific biases, different laboratories used diverse techniques to prepare libraries and sequence TCR repertoires. Between about 0.9 and 9 billion PBMCs per donor were obtained by leukapheresis.

The full study reports these points: Pairwise subsampling led to the expectation that sequencing depth would affect the degree of clonotype sharing among donors. The genetic and exposure-history diversity represented was limited by the small number of donors. Sampling was limited to blood, and TCR repertoires in tissue likely differ from TCR repertoires in blood.

A remark on this clone: Its antigen remains unidentified. Base qualities are missing; no much larger clone stands one base away.

TCR CDR3 regions were amplified from genomic DNA by multiplex PCR using the deep immunoSEQ assay. Extracted genomic DNA from each cell subset was spread evenly across all wells of several immunoSEQ 96-well plates, with each plate serving as a replicate. For unsorted PBMC, each replicate PCR was loaded with approximately 330 ng genomic DNA, equivalent to about 33,000 T cell genomes. Ten immunoSEQ deep assay plates were used to sequence unsorted PBMC genomic DNA. The purified libraries were quantified using a Qubit 3.0 fluorometer, sized with a Bioanalyzer 2100, and then quantified again using the KAPA Library Quantification kit. Each immunoSEQ 96-well plate was sequenced on its own single-read 150-cycle Illumina NextSeq 550 flow cell. The published analysis was carried out like this. Because the immunoSEQ output included only junctional sequences and no quality scores, the filtering could not be the same as the filtering used for full-length reads. To assign V/J genes and CDR3, sequences were annotated using PyIR, a Python wrapper for IgBLAST v1.9, with IMGT germline references. Reads were removed for weak V/J assignments (E-value above 1e-6), missing CDR3, stop codons, out-of-frame junctions, or ambiguous translated residues. V3J clonotypes were defined by identical inferred V gene, J gene, and CDR3 amino acid sequence. Percentage overlap between repertoires was computed as shared unique clonotypes divided by the size of the smaller repertoire. Three approaches were used to assess repertoire richness: RTK rarefaction, the Chao1 estimator, and Recon v2.1 estimates of unobserved clonotypes. Held by TCRdb, this immuneACCESS table contains in-frame sequences only and omits some clones. Under half of the omission traces to an unresolved V gene where checked; the cause of the rest is unknown. Clone size and the V and J calls come from that table; the DNA yielded D and trimming. Counted in this sample were roughly 500,000 clones; 81% of them appeared once. In total, the top ten clones hold approximately 12% of the sample.

Reading from cysteine to phenylalanine, the CDR3 counts 14 amino acids. Of the read, only the CDR3 DNA is kept; its 42 bases are in frame from base 1. The CDR1 and CDR2 encoded by the germline V gene are MNHNS and SASEGT. V is trimmed back by 7 bases and J by 9 bases, and the junction contains 14 bases that no gene match accounts for. The donors were healthy, HIV-negative adults who had no recently reported acute infections or vaccinations. Every donor was a Caucasian adult living in Nashville, Tennessee, USA. In the unsorted samples, some 94 million PBMCs were counted, and genomic DNA was extracted using the QIAamp DNA Blood Mini kit. After blood collection by leukapheresis, PBMCs were isolated using Ficoll-Histopaque density gradient centrifugation and then cryopreserved in the vapor phase of liquid nitrogen.

The TCR sequence derives from a woman between 40 and 55 years old in good health. Some clones in this sample may be carry-over from other donors' samples. In this chain, TRBV6-1 is recombined with TRBJ1-1, with 7 middle bases fitting TRBD1. The source material was PBMCs. The encoded CDR3 is CASNRQGPPLKAFF. The base sequence is TGTGCCAGCAACCGACAGGGACCCCCTCTGAAAGCTTTCTTT.